This TCR beta chain was identified in a study of cytomegalovirus exposure and HLA in healthy donors (dated by TCRdb to 2016 to 2017). Describing the broader study: According to an earlier analysis of a few hundred of the donors, about 179 million T cells yielded approximately 120 million unique TCR beta sequences and about 300 Gb of sequence data. On average, about 240,000 unique TCR beta nucleotide sequences were sequenced per donor among a few hundred genotyped donors of the cohort, with about 17% of those sequences being non-productive. Of the approximately 400 genotyped donors, 75% to 85% were placed in the genetic ancestry cluster associated with self-reported Caucasian donors. Donor age, sex, ethnicity and CMV serostatus were collected together with the repertoire data. Along with the roughly 700-subject first cohort, a separate validation cohort of approximately 110 different subjects was used. In a later analysis, previously published TCR beta repertoires from roughly 710 donors were re-analyzed and high-resolution HLA genotyping was added so that TCR occurrence patterns could be studied. In the later analysis, no new phenotypic data were used to find candidate immune exposures; instead, reliance was placed on TCR beta sequences and their occurrence across donors. To predict cytomegalovirus infection status, the study combined high-throughput TCR immunosequencing, statistical association of individual TCRs with disease status, and machine learning. Several DR-DQ haplotypes were handled as single units for association and clustering because linkage in the cohort was strong. Every discovery cohort repertoire had been produced on one sequencing platform. HLA typing included class I and class II loci at four-digit resolution. Using immunosequencing, the study profiled T cell repertoires from approximately 700 subjects and related those repertoires to cytomegalovirus serostatus. A later genetic analysis used genome-wide SNP genotypes for about 65% of the 666 donors, treating that subset as a discovery cohort. To decide whether each TCR beta V gene segment behaved as functional or pseudogenic, an earlier analysis of over 500 of the donors relied on high-throughput TCR beta sequencing. Typing coverage varied by locus: roughly 620-630 donors for A, B, C, DRB1 and DQB1; approximately 560 for DQA1; nearly 610 for DPA1; fewer than 480 for DPB1. The study aimed to test whether signatures of past pathogen exposure could be identified by cataloging public T cell receptors. An early release covering about 600 HLA-typed donors comprised roughly 300 gigabases of sequencing data and about 90 million unique TCR sequences. Broader findings and caveats from the paper: In an earlier analysis of around 600 of the donors, most TCR beta V segments were observed in productive rearrangements about 87% or about 30% of the time, broadly matching IMGT annotations. In a later analysis, TCR association rates were found to vary across HLA loci, with the most associated TCRs seen for DRB1 alleles and the fewest for HLA-C alleles. Strong co-occurrence of HLA alleles, especially DR and DQ, made assigning TCR associations to individual alleles difficult. A further reported finding was that TCR beta sequences accurately predicted the HLA-A and HLA-B alleles for most subjects in the first cohort. A cluster of highly shared sequence variants was judged likely to be a technical artifact of the sequencing pipeline. Because HLA typing was missing for some donors at each locus, association tests included only the typed subset. Most TCR sequences were seen in very few donors, while some public TCRs were found in many individuals. In both the original and validation cohorts, the classifier was reported to diagnose cytomegalovirus status with high specificity and sensitivity. Some IMGT-functional V segments, including TRBV6-2 and TRBV6-3, could not be told apart with the 87-base-pair reads, so those segments were excluded. The presence/absence analyses assumed that sequencing depth was roughly uniform across donors, and that assumption may not be true. A total of 150 to 200 TCR beta chains were listed by the study as associated with cytomegalovirus. It was suggested by the authors that the approach could potentially be generalized to other disease states and immunological phenotypes. Only TCR beta chains were sequenced in this cohort, and the absence of alpha or paired-chain data limited detectable features. For the cohort, immune exposure information was limited to CMV serostatus. Correlated functional status among segregating V segments might reflect linkage disequilibrium, but an unknown experimental factor could not be ruled out. A later genetic analysis associated a missense DCLRE1C variant with V-gene and J-gene trimming of TCR beta chains, and an independent cohort replicated the association. The earlier analysis of some 540 of the donors excluded around 17 rarely observed V segments, including chromosome 9 orphons, because counts were too low. Compared with equally common non-associated chains, HLA-associated TCR beta chains in a later analysis were more clonally expanded and had lower generation probabilities. A later analysis found that most CMV-associated TCR beta chains appeared HLA-restricted, with HLA associations seemingly driven largely by CMV exposure. In vitro tests confirmed that a few of the cytomegalovirus-associated TCR beta chains recognize cytomegalovirus antigens. In a later genetic analysis, fewer N-insertions in productive TCRs were reported among donors in an Asian-associated ancestry cluster than the roughly 700-donor mean. A later analysis reported that several top co-occurrence clusters appeared linked to parvovirus B19, influenza, CMV and Epstein-Barr virus. Specific HLA alleles were associated with roughly 16,000 TCR beta sequences at a false discovery rate of 0.05 in a later analysis.

In total, around 600 healthy bone marrow donors made up the cohort. At the time of sampling, every cohort member was nominally healthy, though immune exposures that went unrecorded were likely present. The donor was CMV seronegative and was included in the group of several hundred seronegative cohort members. Every donor gave a peripheral blood sample, and the peripheral blood mononuclear cells from that sample were used for TCR beta sequencing. The Qiagen DNeasy Blood Extraction Kit was used to extract genomic DNA from the blood cell samples. Library prep was done by the immunoSEQ multiplex PCR assay. For the multiplex PCR, a mixture combining 60 forward primers for TCR Vbeta segments and 13 reverse primers for TCR Jbeta segments was used. The CDR3 region of rearranged TCR beta genes was amplified from genomic DNA by a multiplex PCR assay. The Illumina HiSeq System was used to sequence the amplified TCR beta libraries as 87-base-pair reads. On the study's bioinformatics: A later analysis counted tens of millions of unique TCR beta chains across the 500 to 850 repertoires, and roughly 9.9 million of these chains were shared by at least two donors. To remove PCR and sequencing errors, raw reads were error-corrected and collapsed into unique sequences using a nearest-neighbor algorithm that merged closely related sequences. To assign V, D and J gene segments, CDR3 sequences were aligned to IMGT reference sequences. Each retained sequence needed at least a six-nucleotide match to both a V gene segment and a J gene segment. A rearrangement was called productive if the CDR3 had no stop codons and remained in frame with V and J, and every other rearrangement was called non-productive. Following IMGT convention, CDR3 was defined as the stretch from the second conserved V-encoded cysteine up to the conserved J-encoded phenylalanine. In an earlier analysis of around 540 of the donors, sequences lacking an unambiguous match to a single V gene segment were excluded. An earlier analysis of about 590 of the donors classified V segments as functional when productive rearrangements were above 56.7% and as segregating when the standard deviation between donors was above 5%. A statistical classification framework was built for diagnosing cytomegalovirus status from the catalog of TCR beta chain sequences. In a later analysis, TCR nucleotide sequences were compared against IMGT/GENE-DB human TR gene sequences so that V and J genes could be assigned. Using the TCRdist pipeline, a later analysis assigned CDR3 sequences along with most-parsimonious VDJ recombination scenarios. In a later analysis, each TCR beta chain was defined by its CDR3 amino acid sequence together with its V-gene family, and reads lacking a unique V-gene family were excluded. A later analysis removed 592 highly shared, low-generation-probability nucleotide sequences to deal with suspected cross-contamination and a sequencing artifact. For each public chain, a later analysis derived a clonal expansion index from normalized ranks of inferred template counts within each repertoire. Generation probabilities in a later analysis came from a VDJ recombination model fitted to out-of-frame rearrangements, and those results were checked against IGoR. In a later analysis, hypergeometric tests were used to score TCR-TCR, TCR-HLA and TCR-CMV co-occurrence, with a repertoire-size bias correction applied to TCR pairs. To estimate false discovery rates, a later analysis permuted the HLA or CMV assignments 20 times. In a later analysis, co-occurring TCRs were grouped with DBSCAN, and TCRdist sequence similarity was added when clustering was performed within HLA-allele-positive subsets. Co-occurrence clustering excluded repertoires with fewer than 30,000 or more than 120,000 public chains, plus five with anomalous nucleotide sharing. The table comes from immuneACCESS by way of TCRdb, which keeps in-frame sequences with V and J called. Part of the clones is missing from these tables; in studies checked, under half for an unresolved V gene and the rest for unknown reasons. From that table come the V and J calls and clone size; the DNA was used to work out D and trimming. The sample table records over 200,000 clones; about 70% of these occur just once. About 1.9% of the sample is taken by the ten largest.

The germline V gene encodes CDR1 ENHRY and CDR2 SYGVKD. V is cut by 0 bases and J by 6 bases, and the space between the germline ends is 8 bases. Including the terminal cysteine and phenylalanine, the CDR3 comprises 14 residues. The retained sequence is limited to the CDR3, 42 bases, with the frame set at the first base. Turning to this clone: It has no known antigen specificity. No much larger clonotype is one base removed from it; base qualities were not supplied.

The sample was PBMCs. The chain uses TRBV10-3 and TRBJ2-2; tentative D gene TRBD2, with 5 bases matching. The clonotype originates from a woman aged 25 to 39 in good health and CMV-seronegative. The DNA sequence is as follows: TGTGCCATCAGTGAGTCGATAGCGCCCGGGGAGCTGTTTTTT. The encoded protein is CAISESIAPGELFF.